Listed here are 13 T cell receptor beta chains from one sample, sequenced in a study of T cell repertoires in cytomegalovirus infection. These receptors have no identified antigens. A single record per CDR3 protein comes from TCRdb applying MiXCR to the reads. This table has tens of thousands of distinct CDR3 sequences, about half appearing once. The sequencing used CD8+ T cells from cultured PBMCs, collected from culture after CMV antigen stimulation. The receptors were gathered from a human donor in good health (CMV status not recorded). Some clones in this sample may be carry-over from other donors' samples.

The rearrangement links TRBV9 to TRBJ2-1; 12 bases are a match to TRBD2. The trim removed 4 bases at V and 5 bases at J, leaving 4 bases unmatched. This CDR3 region has 15 residues. CDR1 is SGDLS, CDR2 YYNGEE, per germline. CDR3 nucleotide sequence: TGTGCCAGCAGCCCGCGACTAGCGGGAGACAATGAGCAGTTCTTC. Its translation: CASSPRLAGDNEQFF.

The V call is TRBV3-1, the J call TRBJ2-1; a possible D gene is TRBD2 (5 bases). V lost 8 bases to trimming and J lost 4 bases, with 15 bases between them. Germline values: CDR1 LGHDT, CDR2 YNNKEL (reference sequence). The CDR3 is made up of 14 amino acids. CDR3 in DNA: TGTGCCAGCGCTGCTAGCTATTTTTACAATGAGCAGTTCTTC. Translated, it gives CASAASYFYNEQFF.

The rearrangement links TRBV4-1 to TRBJ2-3; D possibly uses TRBD1 or TRBD2 (5 bases each). Trimming removed 4 bases from V and 4 bases from J, with 15 bases in between. Germline loops: CDR1 MGHRA, CDR2 YSYEKL. This CDR3 contains 15 residues. The CDR3 DNA reads as TGCGCCAGCAGCCTCACGGAGCGAGGGGCAGATACGCAGTATTTT. This encodes CASSLTERGADTQYF.

V usage is TRBV19 and J usage is TRBJ2-2; possibly TRBD2 for D (6 bases). The CDR3 extends over 12 amino acids. Trimming took 10 bases from V and 6 from J, leaving 12 bases between them. The V gene's germline CDR1 is LNHDA and CDR2 SQIVND (reference sequence). DNA of the CDR3: TGTGCCACCCTAGGAGGGGCCGGGGAGCTGTTTTTT. Protein: CATLGGAGELFF. The whole variable domain, filled in from reference TRBV19 and TRBJ2-2, reads DGGITQSPKYLFRKEGQNVTLSCEQNLNHDAMYWYRQDPGQGLRLIYYSQIVNDFQKGDIAEGYSVSREKKESFPLTVTSAQKNPTAFYLCATLGGAGELFFGEGSRLTVL.

The chain has TRBV2 and TRBJ1-2, with D possibly TRBD1 on 5 matching bases. The V end lost 3 bases, the J end lost 2 bases, and 7 bases lay between the germline ends. Per the germline V gene, CDR1 is SNHLY and CDR2 is FYNNEI. This CDR3 region has 13 residues. This chain's CDR3 is CASSDWDNYGYTF. In DNA form, the CDR3 reads TGTGCCAGCAGTGATTGGGACAACTATGGCTACACCTTC.

There are a few counts of this clonotype. The chain joins TRBV4-1 to TRBJ1-2, with D tentatively TRBD1 (5 bases). The V end lost 4 bases, the J end lost 4 bases, and 13 bases lay between the germline ends. CDR1 and CDR2 from the germline V gene are MGHRA and YSYEKL. The CDR3 is 14 amino acids. The CDR3 DNA reads as TGCGCCAGCAGCCCAGGGTTGCTTGGCTATGGCTACACCTTC. It specifies CASSPGLLGYGYTF.

This clonotype was seen only a few times. The V call is TRBV2, the J call TRBJ2-1, with TRBD2 matching over 7 bases. CDR1 is SNHLY and CDR2 is FYNNEI in the germline V gene. V lost 6 bases to trimming and J lost 2 bases; unmatched junction nucleotides: 4. The CDR3 extends over 14 amino acids. The DNA of the CDR3 is TGTGCCAGCAGGGGACTAACCCCCTACAATGAGCAGTTCTTC. Translated, it gives CASRGLTPYNEQFF.

V is TRBV6-5 and J is TRBJ2-2, with D perhaps TRBD2 (6 bases). Between the trimmed V and J ends, which lost 2 bases and 4 bases, there was a span of 8 bases. The CDR3 spans 14 residues. Germline values: CDR1 MNHEY, CDR2 SVGAGI. The CDR3 coding sequence is TGTGCCAGCAGTTACGGGGGAGGCACCGGGGAGCTGTTTTTT. Residues: CASSYGGGTGELFF.

This clonotype has more than one count but fewer than ten. The gene calls are TRBV7-8 and TRBJ2-5; D gene unclear. The CDR3 extends over 17 amino acids. V was pared by 2 bases and J by 0 bases, with 16 bases between. Per germline, CDR1 SGHVS and CDR2 FQNEAQ. CDR3 DNA: TGTGCCAGCAGCTTAAGGCTCGCGTCTCCGTACCAAGAGACCCAGTACTTC. Translation: CASSLRLASPYQETQYF.

V gene TRBV27 combines with J gene TRBJ1-1, with D perhaps matching TRBD1 (6 bases). The CDR3 runs 12 residues. With 8 bases removed from V and 3 bases from J, the gap between germline ends came to 10 bases. CDR1 is MNHEY and CDR2 is SMNVEV in the germline V gene (reference sequence). CDR3 sequence (DNA): TGTGCCAGCCTCGGACAGTACACTGAAGCTTTCTTT. It encodes CASLGQYTEAFF.

The rearrangement links TRBV12-3 or TRBV12-4 to TRBJ1-1; tentatively, D is TRBD1 (6 bases). The CDR3 is made up of 13 amino acids. Trimming left V 5 bases short and J 4 bases short, with 11 bases between. The CDR3 nucleotides are TGTGCCAGCAGTCCGTACAGGGTCACTGAAGCTTTCTTT. Protein: CASSPYRVTEAFF.

This clonotype was counted only a few times. The chain is built from TRBV6-1 and TRBJ1-4; D unresolved. The CDR3 sequence is 15 residues long. CDR1 is MNHNS and CDR2 is SASEGT in the germline V gene. With 2 bases removed from V and 8 bases from J, the gap between germline ends came to 15 bases. The CDR3 protein is CASSEMGNRGEKLFF. The CDR3 DNA reads TGTGCCAGCAGTGAAATGGGGAATCGTGGAGAAAAACTGTTTTTT.

This clonotype was counted between two and nine times. This chain joins TRBV7-8 and TRBJ1-1; the D is unclear. The germline CDR1 and CDR2 sequences are SGHVS and FQNEAQ. The CDR3 has 14 amino acids. The V end lost 6 bases, the J end lost 6 bases, and 17 bases lay between the germline ends. The CDR3 region is CASRPGPGVAEAFF. CDR3 DNA: TGTGCCAGCAGACCTGGGCCGGGTGTTGCTGAAGCTTTCTTT.